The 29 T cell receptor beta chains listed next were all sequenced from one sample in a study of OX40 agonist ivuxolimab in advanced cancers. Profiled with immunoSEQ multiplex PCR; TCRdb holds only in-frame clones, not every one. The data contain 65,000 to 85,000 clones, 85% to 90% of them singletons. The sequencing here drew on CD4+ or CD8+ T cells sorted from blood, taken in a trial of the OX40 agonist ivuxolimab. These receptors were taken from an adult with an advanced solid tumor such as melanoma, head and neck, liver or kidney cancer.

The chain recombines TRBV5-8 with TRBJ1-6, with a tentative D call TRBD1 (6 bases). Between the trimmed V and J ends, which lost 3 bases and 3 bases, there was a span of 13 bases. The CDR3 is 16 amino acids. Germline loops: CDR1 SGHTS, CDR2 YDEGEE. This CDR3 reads CASSSSQGIYNSPLHF. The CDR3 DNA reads TGTGCCAGCAGCTCTTCCCAGGGGATCTATAATTCACCCCTCCACTTT.

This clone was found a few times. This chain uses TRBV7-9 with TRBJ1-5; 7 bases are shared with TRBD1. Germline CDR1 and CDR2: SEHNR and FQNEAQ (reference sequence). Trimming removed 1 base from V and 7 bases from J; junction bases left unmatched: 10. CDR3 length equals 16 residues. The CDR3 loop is CASSLDGRGGGQPQHF. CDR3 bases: TGTGCCAGCAGCTTAGACGGTCGCGGAGGGGGCCAGCCCCAGCATTTT.

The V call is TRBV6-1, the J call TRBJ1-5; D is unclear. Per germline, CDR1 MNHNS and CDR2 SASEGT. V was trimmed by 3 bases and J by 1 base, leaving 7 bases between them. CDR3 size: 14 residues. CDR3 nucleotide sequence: TGTGCCAGCAGTGAGGGATTGAGCAATCAGCCCCAGCATTTT. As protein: CASSEGLSNQPQHF.

CDR3 bases: TGCGCCAGCAGCTTGGAGCGGGGAGAGGCCACTGAAGCTTTCTTT. Amino acids: CASSLERGEATEAFF. The chain employs TRBV5-1 and TRBJ1-1; D unresolved. The germline V and J ends were trimmed by 0 bases and 4 bases, with 13 bases remaining between them. CDR3 length equals 15 residues. The germline V gene has CDR1 SGHRS and CDR2 YFSETQ.

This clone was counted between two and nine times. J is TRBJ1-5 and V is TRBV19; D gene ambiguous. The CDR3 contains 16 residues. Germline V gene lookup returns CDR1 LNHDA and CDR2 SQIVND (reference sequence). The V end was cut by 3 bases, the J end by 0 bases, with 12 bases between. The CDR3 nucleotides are TGTGCCAGTAGTATCCCGGGTACCTATAGCAATCAGCCCCAGCATTTT. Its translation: CASSIPGTYSNQPQHF.

CDR3 in amino acids: CAWGTGAGDTQYF. In nucleotides, the CDR3 is TGTGCCTGGGGGACGGGAGCAGGAGATACGCAGTATTTT. The V gene is TRBV30, the J gene TRBJ2-3; D may be TRBD2 (6 bases). The V end lost 5 bases, the J end lost 5 bases, and 14 bases lay between the germline ends. The length of the CDR3 is 13 residues. Looked up from germline, CDR1 is GTSNPN and CDR2 is SVGIG (reference sequence).

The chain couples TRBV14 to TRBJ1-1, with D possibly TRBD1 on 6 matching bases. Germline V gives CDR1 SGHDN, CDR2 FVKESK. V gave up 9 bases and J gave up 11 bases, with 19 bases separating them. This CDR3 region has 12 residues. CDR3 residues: CASGKGVGVAFF. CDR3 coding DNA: TGTGCCAGTGGAAAGGGGGTTGGTGTGGCTTTCTTT.

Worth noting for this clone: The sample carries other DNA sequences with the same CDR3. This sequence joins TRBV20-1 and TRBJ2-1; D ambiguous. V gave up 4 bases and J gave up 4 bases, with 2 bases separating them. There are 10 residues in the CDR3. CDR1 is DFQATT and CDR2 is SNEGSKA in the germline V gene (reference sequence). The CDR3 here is CSATYNEQFF. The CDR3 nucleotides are TGCAGTGCTACATACAATGAGCAGTTCTTC.

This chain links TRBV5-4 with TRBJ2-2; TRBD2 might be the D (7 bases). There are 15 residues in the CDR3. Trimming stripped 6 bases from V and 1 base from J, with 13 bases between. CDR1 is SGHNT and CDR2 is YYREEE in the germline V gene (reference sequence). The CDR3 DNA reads TGTGCCAGCAAGTCGGGGGGCCAGAACACCGGGGAGCTGTTTTTT. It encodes CASKSGGQNTGELFF.

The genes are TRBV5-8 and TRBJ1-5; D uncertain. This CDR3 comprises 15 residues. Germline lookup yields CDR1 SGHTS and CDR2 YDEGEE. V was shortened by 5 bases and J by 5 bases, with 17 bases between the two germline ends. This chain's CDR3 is CASRSRLGLDQPQHF. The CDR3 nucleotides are TGTGCCAGCAGATCACGATTGGGGTTGGATCAGCCCCAGCATTTT.

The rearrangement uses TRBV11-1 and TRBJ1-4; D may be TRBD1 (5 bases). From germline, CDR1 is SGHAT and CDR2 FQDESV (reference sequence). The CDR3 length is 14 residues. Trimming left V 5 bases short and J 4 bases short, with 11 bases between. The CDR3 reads CASSVDRNNEKLFF. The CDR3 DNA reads TGTGCCAGCAGCGTCGACAGAAATAATGAAAAACTGTTTTTT.

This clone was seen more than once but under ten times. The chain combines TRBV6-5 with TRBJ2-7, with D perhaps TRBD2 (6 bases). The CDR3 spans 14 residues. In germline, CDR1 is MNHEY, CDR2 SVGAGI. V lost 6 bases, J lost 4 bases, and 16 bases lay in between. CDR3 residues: CASSPTRGGYEQYF. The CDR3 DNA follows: TGTGCCAGCAGCCCGACTAGGGGCGGGTACGAGCAGTACTTC.

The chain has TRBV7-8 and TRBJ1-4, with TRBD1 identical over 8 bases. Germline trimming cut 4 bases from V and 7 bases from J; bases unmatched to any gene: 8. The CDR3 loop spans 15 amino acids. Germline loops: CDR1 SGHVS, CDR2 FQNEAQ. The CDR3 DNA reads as TGTGCCAGCAGCTCAGGACAGGGAAGAAGTGAAAAACTGTTTTTT. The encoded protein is CASSSGQGRSEKLFF.

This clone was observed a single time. CDR3 sequence reads: CASRKGRSTDTQYF. The CDR3 nucleotides are TGTGCCAGTAGGAAGGGGAGAAGCACAGATACGCAGTATTTT. This sequence joins TRBV19 and TRBJ2-3; D tentatively fits TRBD1 or TRBD2 (5 bases each). Trimming shortened V by 6 bases and J by 0 bases, and 10 bases separated the two germline ends. The CDR3 extends over 14 amino acids. Germline loops: CDR1 LNHDA, CDR2 SQIVND (reference sequence). The full variable domain, rest sourced from reference TRBV19 and TRBJ2-3, is DGGITQSPKYLFRKEGQNVTLSCEQNLNHDAMYWYRQDPGQGLRLIYYSQIVNDFQKGDIAEGYSVSREKKESFPLTVTSAQKNPTAFYLCASRKGRSTDTQYFGPGTRLTVL.

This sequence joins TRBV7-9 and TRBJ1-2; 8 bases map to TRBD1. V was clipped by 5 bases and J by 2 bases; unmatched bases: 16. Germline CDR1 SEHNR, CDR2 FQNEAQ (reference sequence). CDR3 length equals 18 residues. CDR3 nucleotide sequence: TGTGCCAGCAGCCCGTTGAGGGCAGGGGGCGAGTCGAACTATGGCTACACCTTC. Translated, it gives CASSPLRAGGESNYGYTF. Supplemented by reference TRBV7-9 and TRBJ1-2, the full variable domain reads DTGVSQNPRHKITKRGQNVTFRCDPISEHNRLYWYRQTLGQGPEFLTYFQNEAQLEKSRLLSDRFSAERPKGSFSTLEIQRTEQGDSAMYLCASSPLRAGGESNYGYTFGSGTRLTVV.

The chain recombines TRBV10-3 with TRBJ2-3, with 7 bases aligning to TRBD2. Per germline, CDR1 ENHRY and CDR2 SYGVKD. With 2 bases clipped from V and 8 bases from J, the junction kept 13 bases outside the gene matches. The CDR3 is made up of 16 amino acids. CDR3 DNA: TGTGCCATCAGTGAGCCCAGGGACTATCATAAGGCTACGCAGTATTTT. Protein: CAISEPRDYHKATQYF.

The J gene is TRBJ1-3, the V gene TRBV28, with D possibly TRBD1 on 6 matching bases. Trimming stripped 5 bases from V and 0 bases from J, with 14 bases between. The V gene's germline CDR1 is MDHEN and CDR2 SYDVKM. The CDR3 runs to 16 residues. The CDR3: CASSAAGTSSGNTIYF. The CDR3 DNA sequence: TGTGCCAGCAGTGCCGCCGGGACAAGCTCTGGAAACACCATATATTTT.

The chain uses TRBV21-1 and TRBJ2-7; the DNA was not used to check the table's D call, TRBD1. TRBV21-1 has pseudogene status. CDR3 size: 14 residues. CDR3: CASGDHRGQNEQYF. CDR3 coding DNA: TGTGCCAGCGGAGACCACAGGGGGCAGAACGAGCAGTACTTC.

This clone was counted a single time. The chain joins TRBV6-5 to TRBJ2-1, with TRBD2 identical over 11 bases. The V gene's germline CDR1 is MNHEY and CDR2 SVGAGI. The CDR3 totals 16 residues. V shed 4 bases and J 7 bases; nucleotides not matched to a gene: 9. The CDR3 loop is CASSSTTSGENNEQFF. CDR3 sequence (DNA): TGTGCCAGCAGTTCGACGACTAGCGGGGAAAATAATGAGCAGTTCTTC.

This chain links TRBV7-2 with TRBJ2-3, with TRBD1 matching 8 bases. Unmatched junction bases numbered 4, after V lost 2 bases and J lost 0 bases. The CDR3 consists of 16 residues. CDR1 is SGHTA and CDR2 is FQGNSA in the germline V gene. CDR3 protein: CASSLSGGTSTDTQYF. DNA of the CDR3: TGTGCCAGCAGCTTATCAGGGGGCACGAGCACAGATACGCAGTATTTT.

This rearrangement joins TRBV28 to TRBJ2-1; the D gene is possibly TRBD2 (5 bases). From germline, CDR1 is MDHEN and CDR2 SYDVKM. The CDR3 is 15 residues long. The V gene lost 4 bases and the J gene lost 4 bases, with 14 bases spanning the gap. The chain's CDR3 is CASSSPDDYYNEQFF. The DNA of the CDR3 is TGTGCCAGCAGTTCGCCGGACGACTATTACAATGAGCAGTTCTTC.

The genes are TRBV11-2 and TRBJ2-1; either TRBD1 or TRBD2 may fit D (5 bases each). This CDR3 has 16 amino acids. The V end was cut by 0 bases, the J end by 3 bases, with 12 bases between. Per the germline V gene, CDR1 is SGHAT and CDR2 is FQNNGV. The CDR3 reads CASSLDRDGHYNEQFF. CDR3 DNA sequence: TGTGCCAGCAGCTTAGATCGGGACGGCCACTACAATGAGCAGTTCTTC.

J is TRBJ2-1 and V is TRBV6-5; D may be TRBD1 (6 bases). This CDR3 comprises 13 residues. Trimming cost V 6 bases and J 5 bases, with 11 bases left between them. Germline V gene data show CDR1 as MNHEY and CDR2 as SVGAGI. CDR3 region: CASRLGQNNEQFF. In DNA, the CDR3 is TGTGCCAGCAGACTCGGACAGAACAATGAGCAGTTCTTC.

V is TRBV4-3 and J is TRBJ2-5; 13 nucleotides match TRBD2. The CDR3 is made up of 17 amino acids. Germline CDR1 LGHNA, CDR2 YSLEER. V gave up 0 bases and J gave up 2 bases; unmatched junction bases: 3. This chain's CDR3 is CASSQDLLAGGQETQYF. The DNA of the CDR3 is TGCGCCAGCAGCCAAGATTTACTAGCGGGGGGGCAAGAGACCCAGTACTTC.

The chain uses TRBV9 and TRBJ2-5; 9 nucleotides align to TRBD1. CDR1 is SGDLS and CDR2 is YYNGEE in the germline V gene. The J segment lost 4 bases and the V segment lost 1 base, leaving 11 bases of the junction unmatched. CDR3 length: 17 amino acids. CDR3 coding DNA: TGTGCCAGCAGCGTAAGGGGACAGGGCGGTTCGGGAGAGACCCAGTACTTC. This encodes CASSVRGQGGSGETQYF.

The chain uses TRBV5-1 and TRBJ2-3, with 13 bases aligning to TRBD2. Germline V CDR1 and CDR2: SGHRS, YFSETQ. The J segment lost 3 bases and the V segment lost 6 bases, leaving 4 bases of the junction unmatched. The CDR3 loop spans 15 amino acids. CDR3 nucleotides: TGCGCCAGCAAGGGACTAGCGGGGAATACAGATACGCAGTATTTT. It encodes CASKGLAGNTDTQYF.

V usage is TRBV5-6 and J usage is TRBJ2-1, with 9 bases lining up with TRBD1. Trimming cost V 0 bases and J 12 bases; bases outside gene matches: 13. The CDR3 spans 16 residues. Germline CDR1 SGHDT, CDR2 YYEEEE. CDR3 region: CASSLEGTGLVQWQFF. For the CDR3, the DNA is TGTGCCAGCAGCTTGGAGGGGACAGGGTTGGTACAATGGCAGTTCTTC. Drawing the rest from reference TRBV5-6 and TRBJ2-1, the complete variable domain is DAGVTQSPTHLIKTRGQQVTLRCSPKSGHDTVSWYQQALGQGPQFIFQYYEEEERQRGNFPDRFSGHQFPNYSSELNVNALLLGDSALYLCASSLEGTGLVQWQFFGPGTRLTVL.

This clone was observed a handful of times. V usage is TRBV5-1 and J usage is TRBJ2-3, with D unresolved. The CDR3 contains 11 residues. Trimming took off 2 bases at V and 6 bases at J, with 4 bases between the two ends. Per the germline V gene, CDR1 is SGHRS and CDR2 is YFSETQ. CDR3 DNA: TGCGCCAGCAGCTTAAGGGATACGCAGTATTTT. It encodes CASSLRDTQYF.

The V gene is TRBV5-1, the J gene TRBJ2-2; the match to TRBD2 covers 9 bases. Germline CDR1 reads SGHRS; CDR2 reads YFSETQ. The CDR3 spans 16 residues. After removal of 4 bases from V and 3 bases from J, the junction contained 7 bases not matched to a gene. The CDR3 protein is CASSPAGGRDTGELFF. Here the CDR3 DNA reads TGCGCCAGCAGCCCGGCGGGGGGGCGTGACACCGGGGAGCTGTTTTTT.